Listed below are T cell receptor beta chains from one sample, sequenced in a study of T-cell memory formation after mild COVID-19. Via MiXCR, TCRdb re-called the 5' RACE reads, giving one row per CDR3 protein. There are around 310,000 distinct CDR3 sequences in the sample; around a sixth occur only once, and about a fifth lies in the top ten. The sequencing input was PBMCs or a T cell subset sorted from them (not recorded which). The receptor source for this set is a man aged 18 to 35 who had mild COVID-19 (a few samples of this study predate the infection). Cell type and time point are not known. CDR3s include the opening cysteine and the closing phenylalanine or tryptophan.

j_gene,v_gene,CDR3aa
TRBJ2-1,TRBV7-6,CASSTRTGESNEQFF
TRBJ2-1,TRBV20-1,CSAGPSANEQFF
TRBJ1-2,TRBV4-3,CASSQEGGADYGYTF
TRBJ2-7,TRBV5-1,CASADSSYEQYF
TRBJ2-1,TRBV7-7,CASSKTGGEQFF
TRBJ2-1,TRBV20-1,CSASTRNEQFF
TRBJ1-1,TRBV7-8,CASSLPWVGVAFF
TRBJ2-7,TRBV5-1,CASSLEASPGEQYF
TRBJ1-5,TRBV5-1,CASSPNPGTPSNQPQHF
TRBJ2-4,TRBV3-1,CASSHFRLADIQYF
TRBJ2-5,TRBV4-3,CASSQELAGIETQYF
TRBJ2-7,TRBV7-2,CASSLGAEQYF
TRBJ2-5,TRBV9,CASSVGGQAQETQYF
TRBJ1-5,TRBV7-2,CASSLSYSNQPQHF
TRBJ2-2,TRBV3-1,CASSQRGRPNTGELFF
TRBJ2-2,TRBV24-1,CATSDTSGTGVTGELFF
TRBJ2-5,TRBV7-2,CASSLVVEETQYF
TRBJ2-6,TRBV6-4,CASSEQGDWGPGANVLTF
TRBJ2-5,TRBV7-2,CASSLSRSEETQYF
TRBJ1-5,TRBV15,CATSSRDRYSNQPQHF
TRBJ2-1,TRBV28,CASSWSAGHNEQFF
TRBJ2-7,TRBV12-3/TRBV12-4,CASSVDRFPSYEQYF
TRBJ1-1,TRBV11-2,CASSFFGLSTEAFF
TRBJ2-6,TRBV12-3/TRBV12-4,CASSWTGSSGANVLTF
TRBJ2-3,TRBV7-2,CASSLVEWATDTQYF
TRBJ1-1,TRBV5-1,CASSLHGITEAFF
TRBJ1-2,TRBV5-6,CASSLEVVYTF
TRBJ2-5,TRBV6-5,CVSSYLTNLARETQYF
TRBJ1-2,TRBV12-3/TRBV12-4,CASILTGAYGYTF
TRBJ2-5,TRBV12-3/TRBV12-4,CASSLNWIQETQYF
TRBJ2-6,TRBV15,CATSRSAGVGANVLTF
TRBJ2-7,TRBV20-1,CSAEDSYEQYF
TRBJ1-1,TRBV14,CASSAGQGRTEAFF
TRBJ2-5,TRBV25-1,CASSAGQGAGETQYF
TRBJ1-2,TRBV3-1,CASSQRGSGYTF
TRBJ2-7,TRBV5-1,CASSLGQPLSSEQYF
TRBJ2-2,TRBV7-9,CASTEAGELFF
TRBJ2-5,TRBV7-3,CASSQTQQETQYF
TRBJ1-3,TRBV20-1,CSARDSSGNTIYF
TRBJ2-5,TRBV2,CASNGRTYQETQYF
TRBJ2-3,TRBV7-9,CASSFGQGESTDTQYF
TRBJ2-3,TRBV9,CASSVNSLAGGRATDTQYF
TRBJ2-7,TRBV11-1,CASSYRTGGHEQYF
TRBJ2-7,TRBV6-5,CASRRHGGGYEQYF
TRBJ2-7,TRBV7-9,CASARDAPRYEQYF
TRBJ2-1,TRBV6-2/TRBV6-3,CASRYTGESDEQFF
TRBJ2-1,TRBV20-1,CSALNEPPGQFF
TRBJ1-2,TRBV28,CASSLEGGYTF
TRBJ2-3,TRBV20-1,CSARFRHAGGRTDTQYF